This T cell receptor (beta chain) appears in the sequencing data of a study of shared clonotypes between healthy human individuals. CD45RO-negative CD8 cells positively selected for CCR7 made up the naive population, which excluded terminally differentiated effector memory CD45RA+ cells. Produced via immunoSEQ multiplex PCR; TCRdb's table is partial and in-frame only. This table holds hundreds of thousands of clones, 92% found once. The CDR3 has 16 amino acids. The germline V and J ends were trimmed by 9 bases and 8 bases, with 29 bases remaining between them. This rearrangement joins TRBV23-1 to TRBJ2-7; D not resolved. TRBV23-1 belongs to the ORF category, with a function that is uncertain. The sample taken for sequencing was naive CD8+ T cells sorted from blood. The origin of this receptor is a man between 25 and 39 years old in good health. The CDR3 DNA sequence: TGCGCCAGTTCATTGGACGAATACATAACCTTACGGAAGCAGTACTTC. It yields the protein CASSLDEYITLRKQYF.